The subject of this entry is one T cell receptor beta chain. Assay used: immunoSEQ multiplex PCR; TCRdb lists only in-frame clones, some missing. In the table there are some 120,000 clones, 80% of which are singletons. The CDR3 length is 16 residues. Germline CDR1 and CDR2: SGHKS and YYEKEE (reference sequence). The V end was cut by 0 bases, the J end by 3 bases, with 12 bases between. These data come from a study of blood T cell repertoires in COVID-19. Study-level background: Acute-phase and convalescent COVID-19 samples originated in the United States, Italy and Spain.

The chain links TRBV5-5 to TRBJ1-4, with D unresolved. The origin of this receptor is a human donor in a cohort sampled during active COVID-19. The source material was peripheral blood. The CDR3: CASSLDFRGPNEKLFF. The CDR3 nucleotides are TGTGCCAGCAGCTTGGATTTCAGAGGTCCTAATGAAAAACTGTTTTTT. The whole variable domain, filled in from reference TRBV5-5 and TRBJ1-4, reads DAGVTQSPTHLIKTRGQQVTLRCSPISGHKSVSWYQQVLGQGPQFIFQYYEKEERGRGNFPDRFSARQFPNYSSELNVNALLLGDSALYLCASSLDFRGPNEKLFFGSGTQLSVL.